The 29 T cell receptor beta chains below were found in one sample sequenced in a study of blood T cell repertoires in COVID-19. The data were produced by immunoSEQ multiplex PCR, yet TCRdb's version contains in-frame clones alone and is incomplete. The table records a few hundred thousand clones, roughly 85% of them present only once. Sequencing used peripheral blood. These receptor sequences come from a human donor in a cohort sampled during active COVID-19.

This clone was seen a few times. The chain carries TRBV2 and TRBJ2-7, with a weak D call TRBD1 (6 bases). Per germline, CDR1 SNHLY and CDR2 FYNNEI. The CDR3 consists of 13 residues. Trimming stripped 3 bases from V and 5 bases from J, with 11 bases between. This CDR3 reads CASSETGYHEQYF. In DNA, the CDR3 is TGTGCCAGCAGTGAGACAGGTTACCACGAGCAGTACTTC.

This clone is a singleton in its sample. The V gene is TRBV14, the J gene TRBJ2-7; no firm D call. Germline loops: CDR1 SGHDN, CDR2 FVKESK. Trimming removed 6 bases at V and 6 bases at J, with 15 bases between. The CDR3 loop spans 13 amino acids. This chain's CDR3 is CASSMAGDGEQYF. As DNA, the CDR3 is TGTGCCAGCAGTATGGCAGGTGACGGCGAGCAGTACTTC.

This rearrangement joins TRBV7-2 to TRBJ1-5, with D possibly being TRBD1 (5 bases). This CDR3 region has 14 residues. Per germline, CDR1 SGHTA and CDR2 FQGNSA. V was pared by 6 bases and J by 3 bases, with 12 bases between. The CDR3 nucleotides are TGTGCCAGCAGTTTCGACAGCTTCAATCAGCCCCAGCATTTT. This encodes CASSFDSFNQPQHF. Combining the CDR3 with reference TRBV7-2 and TRBJ1-5 gives the whole variable domain GAGVSQSPSNKVTEKGKDVELRCDPISGHTALYWYRQSLGQGLEFLIYFQGNSAPDKSGLPSDRFSAERTGGSVSTLTIQRTQQEDSAVYLCASSFDSFNQPQHFGDGTRLSIL.

This clone was detected only a few times. This chain connects TRBV6-4 to TRBJ1-6; D is uncertain. Looked up from germline, CDR1 is MRHNA and CDR2 is SNTAGT. The CDR3 has 13 amino acids. With 6 bases removed from V and 4 bases from J, the gap between germline ends came to 7 bases. The CDR3 sequence: CASSQTYNSPLHF. The DNA of the CDR3 is TGTGCCAGCAGCCAGACATATAATTCACCCCTCCACTTT.

The chain is built from TRBV5-1 and TRBJ1-3; 8 bases align to TRBD1. Germline assignment: CDR1 SGHRS and CDR2 YFSETQ. The CDR3 totals 16 residues. The trim removed 4 bases at V and 3 bases at J, leaving 9 bases unmatched. The CDR3 DNA is TGCGCCAGCAGCCCCGGTGACAGGGGATATGGAAACACCATATATTTT. It specifies CASSPGDRGYGNTIYF.

Turning to this clone: Additional DNA sequences in this sample encode the identical CDR3. The rearrangement uses TRBV6-5 and TRBJ1-2; 8 positions agree with TRBD1. Germline V gives CDR1 MNHEY, CDR2 SVGAGI. With V trimmed by 8 bases and J by 6 bases, 8 bases remained unmatched. The CDR3 consists of 13 residues. CDR3 residues: CASVASGGHGYTF. Here the CDR3 DNA reads TGTGCCAGCGTCGCGTCAGGGGGCCATGGCTACACCTTC.

The chain employs TRBV10-3 and TRBJ2-2; 9 positions agree with TRBD2. The CDR3 loop spans 13 amino acids. With V trimmed by 7 bases and J by 6 bases, 3 bases remained unmatched. Germline V gene data show CDR1 as ENHRY and CDR2 as SYGVKD. This CDR3 is CAITAGGSGELFF. The CDR3 coding sequence is TGTGCCATCACGGCGGGGGGGTCCGGGGAGCTGTTTTTT.

The rearrangement links TRBV2 to TRBJ1-3; maybe TRBD1 (6 bases). The CDR3 consists of 16 residues. V dropped 4 bases and J dropped 3 bases, with 16 bases sitting between them. Germline loops: CDR1 SNHLY, CDR2 FYNNEI. The CDR3 region is CASSGWGGSLGNTIYF. Here the CDR3 DNA reads TGTGCCAGCAGTGGGTGGGGGGGCTCCCTTGGAAACACCATATATTTT.

This clone came up once. The chain combines TRBV7-2 with TRBJ2-7; D is perhaps TRBD2 (6 bases). Germline CDR1 SGHTA, CDR2 FQGNSA. The CDR3 is 14 residues long. Trimming shortened V by 8 bases and J by 6 bases, and 20 bases separated the two germline ends. The CDR3 loop reads CASRTKHRIPEQYF. The CDR3 region has the DNA TGTGCCAGCCGGACTAAACACAGGATCCCCGAGCAGTACTTC.

The genes are TRBV7-3 and TRBJ2-1; perhaps TRBD2 as D (5 bases). Trimming cost V 4 bases and J 6 bases, with 10 bases left between them. This CDR3 comprises 13 residues. Germline CDR1 SGHTA, CDR2 FQGTGA. CDR3 coding DNA: TGTGCCAGCAGCTCATCTAGCTCCAATGAGCAGTTCTTC. Protein: CASSSSSSNEQFF.

The chain combines TRBV10-3 with TRBJ1-2; D ambiguous. V was cut by 0 bases and J by 4 bases, with 9 bases left in between. Germline V gene lookup returns CDR1 ENHRY and CDR2 SYGVKD. The CDR3 extends over 14 amino acids. For the CDR3, the DNA is TGTGCCATCAGTGAGTCGGCAGTTACCTATGGCTACACCTTC. This sequence encodes CAISESAVTYGYTF.

The chain joins TRBV14 to TRBJ2-2, with 7 positions matching TRBD1. The germline gives CDR1 SGHDN, CDR2 FVKESK. The ends lost 4 bases at V and 4 bases at J; junction bases unmatched: 3. This CDR3 contains 14 residues. In DNA, the CDR3 is TGTGCCAGCAGCCCGACAGGGCGCACCGGGGAGCTGTTTTTT. This encodes CASSPTGRTGELFF.

This chain links TRBV24-1 with TRBJ1-1, with D possibly matching TRBD1 (6 bases). The V end was cut by 9 bases, the J end by 2 bases, with 18 bases between. CDR3 size: 15 residues. Germline values: CDR1 KGHDR, CDR2 SFDVKD. The CDR3 loop reads CATQDTKGDNTEAFF. The CDR3 nucleotides read TGTGCCACCCAAGACACGAAGGGGGACAACACTGAAGCTTTCTTT.

The chain couples TRBV7-3 to TRBJ1-6, with 9 bases matching TRBD1. V shed 3 bases and J 10 bases; nucleotides not matched to a gene: 4. Germline assignment: CDR1 SGHTA and CDR2 FQGTGA. This CDR3 spans 14 amino acids. The CDR3, as DNA: TGTGCCAGCAGCTTGGGACAGGGAGAGTCACCCCTCCACTTT. It is translated as CASSLGQGESPLHF.

The chain carries TRBV18 and TRBJ2-7; tentatively, D is TRBD2 (6 bases). Germline V gene lookup returns CDR1 KGHSH and CDR2 LQKENI. Deletions cut 6 bases from V and 0 bases from J, with 18 bases between. This CDR3 region has 16 residues. The CDR3 sequence is CASSPGTPVSSYEQYF. The CDR3, as DNA: TGTGCCAGCTCCCCCGGGACTCCCGTCAGCTCCTACGAGCAGTACTTC.

This clone was recorded only once. The chain combines TRBV7-9 with TRBJ1-6, with a tentative D call TRBD1 (6 bases). Trimming took off 4 bases at V and 3 bases at J, with 10 bases between the two ends. The CDR3 sequence is 15 residues long. Germline CDR1 and CDR2: SEHNR and FQNEAQ (reference sequence). In nucleotides, the CDR3 is TGTGCCAGCAGCTCCGAGGGGGTCTATAATTCACCCCTCCACTTT. Protein sequence: CASSSEGVYNSPLHF.

V gene TRBV14 combines with J gene TRBJ2-5; D might be TRBD2 (5 bases). The CDR3 totals 16 residues. Germline V gives CDR1 SGHDN, CDR2 FVKESK. V gave up 2 bases and J gave up 3 bases, with 16 bases separating them. CDR3 residues: CASSQFFRNGEETQYF. CDR3 in DNA: TGTGCCAGCAGCCAATTTTTCAGAAACGGGGAAGAGACCCAGTACTTC.

The rearrangement joins TRBV2 to TRBJ1-1; the D is unclear. V shed 3 bases and J shed 3 bases, with 11 bases lying between them. The CDR3 sequence is 14 residues long. Germline CDR1 is SNHLY and CDR2 is FYNNEI. The CDR3 DNA reads as TGTGCCAGCAGTGAGCCGGGTACGTACACTGAAGCTTTCTTT. Translated: CASSEPGTYTEAFF. Complete variable domain (other parts from reference TRBV2 and TRBJ1-1): EPEVTQTPSHQVTQMGQEVILRCVPISNHLYFYWYRQILGQKVEFLVSFYNNEISEKSEIFDDQFSVERPDGSNFTLKIRSTKLEDSAMYFCASSEPGTYTEAFFGQGTRLTVV.

The CDR3 DNA is TGCGCCAGCAGCTTGGCCTTGAGGACTGAAGCTTTCTTT. Residues: CASSLALRTEAFF. The chain has TRBV5-1 and TRBJ1-1; D gene unclear. V was trimmed by 0 bases and J by 5 bases, leaving 8 bases between them. Germline CDR1 reads SGHRS; CDR2 reads YFSETQ. The CDR3 length is 13 residues.

The gene calls are TRBV29-1 and TRBJ2-1; 8 bases are shared with TRBD1. V trimming: 8 bases; J trimming: 3 bases; junction bases outside the gene matches: 9. Germline loops: CDR1 SQVTM, CDR2 ANQGSEA. The CDR3 extends over 14 amino acids. CDR3 amino acids: CSTTGQVVYNEQFF. The CDR3 DNA follows: TGCAGCACGACGGGACAGGTCGTCTACAATGAGCAGTTCTTC.

This sequence joins TRBV6-5 and TRBJ2-7, with TRBD1 matching over 7 bases. CDR1 and CDR2 from the germline V gene are MNHEY and SVGAGI. The V and J ends lost 7 bases and 1 base, in that order; junction bases with no gene match: 10. This CDR3 has 15 amino acids. The DNA for the CDR3 is TGTGCCAGCACCTCAATTAGGGGGCGGTCCTACGAGCAGTACTTC. This gives the protein CASTSIRGRSYEQYF.

The rearrangement joins TRBV4-1 to TRBJ1-1; D is unclear. V was trimmed by 4 bases and J by 1 base, leaving 10 bases between them. Per germline, CDR1 MGHRA and CDR2 YSYEKL. CDR3 length: 14 amino acids. In DNA, the CDR3 is TGCGCCAGCAGCCGGTGGAGGCAGAACACTGAAGCTTTCTTT. It specifies CASSRWRQNTEAFF.

This chain links TRBV6-5 with TRBJ2-3, with TRBD2 matching over 12 bases. CDR1 and CDR2 (germline): MNHEY, SVGAGI. The CDR3 contains 15 residues. V trimming: 6 bases; J trimming: 6 bases; junction bases outside the gene matches: 7. CDR3 nucleotide sequence: TGTGCCAGCAGATACCTAGCGGGGGGGCCCGATACGCAGTATTTT. It specifies CASRYLAGGPDTQYF.

V and J are TRBV9 and TRBJ2-4; the D gene is possibly TRBD2 (5 bases). Germline loops: CDR1 SGDLS, CDR2 YYNGEE. This CDR3 has 13 amino acids. V lost 4 bases and J 8 bases, leaving 13 bases between the germline ends. The CDR3 coding sequence is TGTGCCAGCAGCCCAATCGGGGTTGACATTCAGTACTTC. Amino acids: CASSPIGVDIQYF.

This sequence joins TRBV29-1 and TRBJ1-3; D might be TRBD1 (5 bases). CDR3 length: 11 residues. Per the germline V gene, CDR1 is SQVTM and CDR2 is ANQGSEA. The CDR3 region has the DNA TGCATTGTCGACAGTGGAAACACCATATATTTT. Protein: CIVDSGNTIYF.

J is TRBJ1-2 and V is TRBV6-6; no clear D. The V end was cut by 8 bases, the J end by 0 bases, with 10 bases between. CDR3 length: 13 amino acids. Germline V CDR1 and CDR2: MNHNY, SVGAGI (reference sequence). CDR3 DNA sequence: TGTGCCAGCGCCGGGAGGCCTAACTATGGCTACACCTTC. Translated, it gives CASAGRPNYGYTF.

J is TRBJ1-2 and V is TRBV28, with TRBD1 matching 8 bases. There are 13 residues in the CDR3. J was trimmed by 5 bases and V by 3 bases; bases with no gene match: 2. Germline V gene sequence: CDR1 MDHEN, CDR2 SYDVKM. DNA for the CDR3: TGTGCCAGCAGTTTGGACAGGGAATATGGCTACACCTTC. Translating it yields CASSLDREYGYTF.

The genes are TRBV30 and TRBJ1-1; 9 bases fit TRBD1. CDR3 length: 18 residues. Germline CDR1 reads GTSNPN; CDR2 reads SVGIG (reference sequence). Trimming removed 0 bases from V and 4 bases from J; junction bases left unmatched: 15. CDR3 sequence reads: CAWSVWWGTGPGGTEAFF. In DNA form, the CDR3 reads TGTGCCTGGAGTGTATGGTGGGGGACAGGGCCCGGGGGCACTGAAGCTTTCTTT.

This clone is classed as medium-sized. This sample also contains other DNA sequences that code for the same CDR3. The gene calls are TRBV9 and TRBJ1-1; D is unresolved. This CDR3 has 14 amino acids. CDR1 is SGDLS, CDR2 YYNGEE, per germline. The V and J ends lost 0 bases and 1 base respectively, with 7 bases between them. In DNA, the CDR3 is TGTGCCAGCAGCGTAGCCCCGGGGAACACTGAAGCTTTCTTT. It yields the protein CASSVAPGNTEAFF.